Listed below are T cell receptor beta chains from one sample, sequenced in a study of T cell repertoires in ileal Crohn's disease. Method: immunoSEQ multiplex PCR; TCRdb's copy keeps in-frame clones and lacks some. The sample contains some 5,600 clones, over 75% of which appear only once. Source material: ileal tissue. The receptor set was obtained from an adult with Crohn's disease. Each CDR3 is given with its conserved first and last residue. D genes are given only for firm matches. Rows give clone size only sometimes, using once, few, many, or a class for an expanded clone.

abundance: -; j_gene: TRBJ2-7; v_gene: TRBV7-2; d_gene: -; CDR3nt: TGTGCCAGCAGCTTAGTCTCAGGGGTCTACGAGCAGTACTTC; CDR3aa: CASSLVSGVYEQYF
abundance: -; j_gene: TRBJ2-7; v_gene: TRBV10-3; d_gene: TRBD2; CDR3nt: TGTGCCATCAGGGGGGAGACTAGCGGCTACGAGCAGTACTTC; CDR3aa: CAIRGETSGYEQYF
abundance: -; j_gene: TRBJ2-5; v_gene: TRBV6-5; d_gene: TRBD2; CDR3nt: TGTGCCAGCGGACGGACTAGCGGGAGAGAGACCCAGTACTTC; CDR3aa: CASGRTSGRETQYF
abundance: -; j_gene: TRBJ2-3; v_gene: TRBV2; d_gene: -; CDR3nt: TGTGCCAGCAGTCCGGGACGGAAGGATACGCAGTATTTT; CDR3aa: CASSPGRKDTQYF
abundance: -; j_gene: TRBJ2-6; v_gene: TRBV29-1; d_gene: -; CDR3nt: TGCAGCGTGGGGGTAGTGGCTGGGGCCAACGTCCTGACTTTC; CDR3aa: CSVGVVAGANVLTF
abundance: -; j_gene: TRBJ2-3; v_gene: TRBV16; d_gene: -; CDR3nt: TGTGCCAGCAGCCCTCTTCCAGCCACTACAGATACGCAGTATTTT; CDR3aa: CASSPLPATTDTQYF
abundance: -; j_gene: TRBJ1-5; v_gene: TRBV6-5; d_gene: -; CDR3nt: TGTGCCAGCAGTTACTCGGGCAGGGCCAATCAGCCCCAGCATTTT; CDR3aa: CASSYSGRANQPQHF
abundance: -; j_gene: TRBJ1-1; v_gene: TRBV11-2; d_gene: -; CDR3nt: TGTGCCAGCAGCTTAGACTCCCCAGGGGCAAGAGACACTGAAGCTTTCTTT; CDR3aa: CASSLDSPGARDTEAFF
abundance: -; j_gene: TRBJ1-5; v_gene: TRBV11-3; d_gene: -; CDR3nt: TGTGCCGAGCTAAAGGGCGCCCGTCTCAATCAGCCCCAGCATTTT; CDR3aa: CAELKGARLNQPQHF
abundance: -; j_gene: TRBJ2-3; v_gene: TRBV7-9; d_gene: -; CDR3nt: TGTGCCAGCCATCGAGATACGCAGTATTTT; CDR3aa: CASHRDTQYF
abundance: -; j_gene: TRBJ2-5; v_gene: TRBV2; d_gene: -; CDR3nt: TGTGCCAGCAGTCCAAAAGAGACCCAGTACTTC; CDR3aa: CASSPKETQYF
abundance: -; j_gene: TRBJ2-5; v_gene: TRBV7-2; d_gene: -; CDR3nt: TGTGCCAGCAGCCTATGGGCTGCGGGTGGGGAGACCCAGTACTTC; CDR3aa: CASSLWAAGGETQYF
abundance: once; j_gene: TRBJ1-4; v_gene: TRBV18; d_gene: TRBD1; CDR3nt: TGTGCCAGCTCACCACAGGACAGGATTAAGGAAAAACTGTTTTTT; CDR3aa: CASSPQDRIKEKLFF
abundance: few; j_gene: TRBJ2-7; v_gene: TRBV14; d_gene: -; CDR3nt: TGTGCCAGCAGCCAAGGTTCCGGGGGCGAGCAGTACTTC; CDR3aa: CASSQGSGGEQYF
abundance: -; j_gene: TRBJ1-5; v_gene: TRBV28; d_gene: -; CDR3nt: TGTGCCAGCAGCCGCGATCGCCTAACCCAGCATTTT; CDR3aa: CASSRDRLTQHF